The 8 T cell receptor beta chains given below trace back to one sample, sequenced in a study of shared clonotypes between healthy human individuals. Profiling relied on immunoSEQ multiplex PCR, and the TCRdb table lists in-frame clones only, not all of them. The table has 2 million to 3 million clones, 93% seen once. Sequencing was performed on naive CD4+ T cells from PBMCs. Subset indicated: CD45RA+ positively selected. The receptors shown here come from a man aged 18 to 29 in good health. Some clones in this sample may be carry-over from other donors' samples.

The chain uses TRBV19 and TRBJ2-2, with 13 positions matching TRBD2. The germline V gene has CDR1 LNHDA and CDR2 SQIVND (reference sequence). The CDR3 is 16 residues long. Trimming took 10 bases from V and 5 from J; bases not matched to a gene: 10. As DNA, the CDR3 is TGTGCCACGGTTCCCAAGACTAGCGGGAGGACCGGGGAGCTGTTTTTT. It is translated as CATVPKTSGRTGELFF.

This chain uses TRBV5-1 with TRBJ2-1, with TRBD2 matching 9 bases. Germline trimming cut 5 bases from V and 2 bases from J; bases unmatched to any gene: 2. Germline loops: CDR1 SGHRS, CDR2 YFSETQ. The CDR3 has 14 amino acids. The CDR3 loop reads CASRTSGPYNEQFF. The CDR3 region has the DNA TGCGCCAGCAGGACTAGCGGACCCTACAATGAGCAGTTCTTC.

The chain employs TRBV30 and TRBJ2-7, with D hard to call. CDR3 size: 12 residues. Trimming took off 5 bases at V and 6 bases at J, with 14 bases between the two ends. Germline loops: CDR1 GTSNPN, CDR2 SVGIG (reference sequence). CDR3 DNA: TGTGCCTGGTCCATGGGCAGTGGCGAGCAGTACTTC. Translating it yields CAWSMGSGEQYF.

As concerns this clone: Other nucleotide sequences in the sample specify the same CDR3. This chain connects TRBV18 to TRBJ1-2, with D uncertain. Germline V gene lookup returns CDR1 KGHSH and CDR2 LQKENI. The CDR3 totals 13 residues. Deletions cut 3 bases from V and 2 bases from J, with 7 bases between. The CDR3 loop reads CASSPGSNYGYTF. CDR3 sequence (DNA): TGTGCCAGCTCACCCGGGTCAAACTATGGCTACACCTTC.

On this clone itself: Other nucleotide sequences from this sample produce the same CDR3. V is TRBV7-2 and J is TRBJ2-7; D is undetermined. Germline V gene sequence: CDR1 SGHTA, CDR2 FQGNSA. Trimming removed 6 bases from V and 0 bases from J, with 15 bases in between. The CDR3 has 15 amino acids. CDR3 sequence: CASSLYGPVSYEQYF. The CDR3 nucleotides are TGTGCCAGCAGTTTATATGGGCCCGTCTCCTACGAGCAGTACTTC.

V usage is TRBV28 and J usage is TRBJ1-2, with 7 positions matching TRBD1. This CDR3 region has 15 residues. Losses at the gene ends were 6 bases for V and 3 bases for J; bases not matched to a gene: 10. The V gene's germline CDR1 is MDHEN and CDR2 SYDVKM. In nucleotides, the CDR3 is TGTGCCAGCAGCAGGGGGAGGGGCTGGGACTATGGCTACACCTTC. Residues: CASSRGRGWDYGYTF.

The rearrangement joins TRBV7-9 to TRBJ2-5, with 9 bases aligning to TRBD1. The CDR3 extends over 14 amino acids. Germline V gives CDR1 SEHNR, CDR2 FQNEAQ (reference sequence). J lost 5 bases, V lost 7 bases, and 8 bases had no gene match. CDR3 region: CASNRQGVFETQYF. Here the CDR3 DNA reads TGTGCCAGCAACCGACAGGGGGTTTTCGAGACCCAGTACTTC.

V gene TRBV14 combines with J gene TRBJ2-7; D is possibly TRBD1 (6 bases). In germline, CDR1 is SGHDN, CDR2 FVKESK. The V end lost 4 bases, the J end lost 5 bases, and 15 bases lay between the germline ends. This CDR3 has 14 residues. Here the CDR3 DNA reads TGTGCCAGCAGCCTATGGGGGCAGTCCCACGAGCAGTACTTC. It codes for CASSLWGQSHEQYF.